Following are 22 T cell receptor beta chains from one sample sequenced in a study of beta chain features in type 1 diabetes. Reverse transcribing all isolated RNA meant expressed TCRB transcripts were sequenced. Profiled with immunoSEQ multiplex PCR; TCRdb holds only in-frame clones, not every one. Of about 400,000 clones detected, 10% to 15% appear once; the ten largest clones hold approximately 0.015%. Material for sequencing was naive CD4+ T cells from blood. The receptors here all came from a young man in good health.

This clone was picked up a small number of times. This chain uses TRBV6-5 with TRBJ2-4; 7 bases align to TRBD1. The CDR3 loop spans 16 amino acids. Germline V lookup: CDR1 MNHEY, CDR2 SVGAGI. After removal of 4 bases from V and 0 bases from J, the junction contained 6 bases not matched to a gene. CDR3 nucleotides: TGTGCCAGCAGTTCCCCGACAGGGCTAGCCAAAAACATTCAGTACTTC. It codes for CASSSPTGLAKNIQYF.

This clone has only a few counts. The V call is TRBV27, the J call TRBJ2-7, with D tentatively TRBD1 (6 bases). The germline V gene encodes CDR1 MNHEY and CDR2 SMNVEV (reference sequence). This CDR3 has 17 amino acids. The ends were cut back, 5 bases at V and 0 bases at J, with 20 bases in the middle. The CDR3 DNA is TGTGCCAGCAGTCCCCCCCGCAGGGGCCCTTCCTCCTACGAGCAGTACTTC. Encoded protein: CASSPPRRGPSSYEQYF.

The chain is built from TRBV5-6 and TRBJ2-7; TRBD1 is a possible D gene (6 bases). The V gene lost 2 bases and the J gene lost 2 bases, with 11 bases spanning the gap. The CDR3 consists of 14 residues. The germline gives CDR1 SGHDT, CDR2 YYEEEE. The CDR3 nucleotides are TGTGCCAGCAGCTTTAGGACAGCAACCTACGAGCAGTACTTC. It yields the protein CASSFRTATYEQYF.

The chain recombines TRBV7-3 with TRBJ2-5; D is unclear. V was pared by 2 bases and J by 2 bases, with 9 bases between. The CDR3 sequence is 14 residues long. Germline CDR1 is SGHTA and CDR2 is FQGTGA. CDR3 loop: CASSLGPSQETQYF. The DNA for the CDR3 is TGTGCCAGCAGCTTAGGGCCATCTCAAGAGACCCAGTACTTC.

This clone was counted only a few times. The chain has TRBV5-4 and TRBJ2-5; no definite D call. V lost 4 bases and J 5 bases, leaving 9 bases between the germline ends. CDR1 and CDR2 from the germline V gene are SGHNT and YYREEE (reference sequence). This CDR3 region has 12 residues. CDR3 sequence reads: CASSRIGETQYF. DNA for the CDR3: TGTGCCAGCAGCCGCATCGGGGAGACCCAGTACTTC.

This clone came up a few times. The chain uses TRBV29-1 and TRBJ2-5; 11 bases fit TRBD1. The length of the CDR3 is 13 residues. V shed 7 bases and J 4 bases; nucleotides not matched to a gene: 5. Germline CDR1 and CDR2: SQVTM and ANQGSEA. CDR3 nucleotide sequence: TGCAGCGCGGGACAGGGGGTAGGAGAGACCCAGTACTTC. Protein sequence: CSAGQGVGETQYF.

This clone has a handful of counts. The genes are TRBV4-1 and TRBJ1-2, with a tentative D call TRBD1 (6 bases). Germline V gene lookup returns CDR1 MGHRA and CDR2 YSYEKL. V lost 5 bases and J lost 4, with 11 bases in between. The CDR3 contains 13 residues. Here the CDR3 reads CASSETGLYGYTF. The CDR3 DNA follows: TGCGCCAGCAGCGAAACAGGGCTCTATGGCTACACCTTC.

The V call is TRBV7-2, the J call TRBJ1-2; TRBD1 matches 7 bases. V shed 2 bases, J shed 3 bases, and the junction held 0 bases outside the gene matches. CDR3 length equals 13 residues. Germline assignment: CDR1 SGHTA and CDR2 FQGNSA. The CDR3 nucleotides are TGTGCCAGCAGCTTACAGGGGGACTATGGCTACACCTTC. Its protein is CASSLQGDYGYTF.

The rearrangement joins TRBV7-2 to TRBJ1-2; D may be TRBD1 (6 bases). Germline CDR1 is SGHTA and CDR2 is FQGNSA. The CDR3 contains 13 residues. V lost 1 base to trimming and J lost 5 bases, with 8 bases between them. The CDR3 sequence: CASSLEGGYGYTF. The CDR3 DNA reads TGTGCCAGCAGCTTAGAGGGGGGGTATGGCTACACCTTC.

The V call is TRBV7-2, the J call TRBJ2-1, with D possibly being TRBD1 (6 bases). V was clipped by 5 bases and J by 3 bases, with 14 bases between them. Germline loops: CDR1 SGHTA, CDR2 FQGNSA. This CDR3 has 15 residues. Written as DNA, the CDR3 is TGTGCCAGCAGCCTGTCGACAGGCTACTACAATGAGCAGTTCTTC. Translating gives CASSLSTGYYNEQFF.

This clone was seen only a few times. This chain links TRBV18 with TRBJ2-3; no reliable D call. This CDR3 has 13 residues. The germline V gene has CDR1 KGHSH and CDR2 LQKENI. Trimming cost V 0 bases and J 5 bases, with 6 bases left between them. In DNA, the CDR3 is TGTGCCAGCTCACCACCCCCAGTAGATACGCAGTATTTT. It yields the protein CASSPPPVDTQYF.

The genes are TRBV6-6 and TRBJ1-5; no definite D call. The ends were cut back, 4 bases at V and 0 bases at J, with 10 bases in the middle. The CDR3 length is 15 residues. CDR1 and CDR2 (germline): MNHNY, SVGAGI (reference sequence). In nucleotides, the CDR3 is TGTGCCAGCAGTTTCATTAGCAGTAGCAATCAGCCCCAGCATTTT. It specifies CASSFISSSNQPQHF.

This clone was detected a few times. V and J are TRBV5-6 and TRBJ2-2; 10 bases agree with TRBD1. This CDR3 region has 15 residues. V shed 7 bases and J 3 bases; nucleotides not matched to a gene: 6. Germline CDR1 reads SGHDT; CDR2 reads YYEEEE. CDR3 bases: TGTGCCAGCTTTGGGACAGGGGAGGACACCGGGGAGCTGTTTTTT. The encoded protein is CASFGTGEDTGELFF.

This clone showed up just a few times. V usage is TRBV6-5 and J usage is TRBJ2-7; the match to TRBD1 covers 7 bases. Germline CDR1 reads MNHEY; CDR2 reads SVGAGI. After removal of 6 bases from V and 2 bases from J, the junction contained 10 bases not matched to a gene. The CDR3 is made up of 15 amino acids. CDR3 sequence reads: CASSETGLSPYEQYF. The CDR3 region has the DNA TGTGCCAGCAGCGAGACAGGGCTCTCACCCTACGAGCAGTACTTC.

This clone appeared a few times. The chain couples TRBV6-5 to TRBJ2-5; 8 bases fit TRBD1. CDR3 length: 12 amino acids. Trimming took 5 bases from V and 11 from J; bases not matched to a gene: 7. In germline, CDR1 is MNHEY, CDR2 SVGAGI. As DNA, the CDR3 is TGTGCCAGCAGTCAACGACAGGGGAGTCAGTACTTC. This gives the protein CASSQRQGSQYF.

This CDR3 is CASSYYGAQETQYF. The DNA of the CDR3 is TGTGCCAGCAGTTACTATGGAGCCCAAGAGACCCAGTACTTC. The genes are TRBV6-6 and TRBJ2-5; D remains ambiguous. This CDR3 contains 14 residues. Trimming took 1 base from V and 1 from J, leaving 7 bases between them. Germline V gives CDR1 MNHNY, CDR2 SVGAGI (reference sequence).

This clone has a handful of counts. The chain links TRBV29-1 to TRBJ1-1; unclear D gene. V lost 7 bases, J lost 8 bases, and 8 bases lay in between. The CDR3 runs 9 residues. The germline V gene has CDR1 SQVTM and CDR2 ANQGSEA. The CDR3 DNA reads TGCAGCGCGGAGCCCGAAGCTTTCTTT. It specifies CSAEPEAFF.

The chain employs TRBV18 and TRBJ2-1; TRBD2 matches 8 bases. The germline gives CDR1 KGHSH, CDR2 LQKENI. The J segment lost 8 bases and the V segment lost 3 bases, leaving 9 bases of the junction unmatched. This CDR3 contains 15 residues. This chain's CDR3 is CASSPQGLVRDEQFF. CDR3 DNA sequence: TGTGCCAGCTCACCCCAGGGACTAGTTCGCGATGAGCAGTTCTTC.

This clone was seen a few times. This rearrangement joins TRBV15 to TRBJ1-1, with D maybe TRBD1 (6 bases). CDR3 length: 14 amino acids. Trimming pared 3 bases from V and 1 base from J, leaving 9 bases between. The V gene's germline CDR1 is LNHNV and CDR2 YYDKDF (reference sequence). The CDR3 region is CATSRDSGNTEAFF. The CDR3 bases are TGTGCCACCAGCAGGGACAGTGGGAACACTGAAGCTTTCTTT.

The gene calls are TRBV5-1 and TRBJ1-1; 7 bases map to TRBD1. With 5 bases clipped from V and 5 bases from J, the junction kept 15 bases outside the gene matches. This CDR3 has 16 residues. The V gene's germline CDR1 is SGHRS and CDR2 YFSETQ. The CDR3 region is CASRIAPDRSHTEAFF. CDR3 DNA: TGCGCCAGCAGAATCGCACCGGACAGGTCCCATACTGAAGCTTTCTTT.

This clone was counted only a few times. V and J are TRBV5-1 and TRBJ2-1, with 7 bases identical to TRBD2. V was pared by 4 bases and J by 4 bases, with 8 bases of the junction left unmatched. Germline V gene data show CDR1 as SGHRS and CDR2 as YFSETQ. The CDR3 is made up of 15 amino acids. The CDR3 is CASSLGLDGYNEQFF. CDR3 in DNA: TGCGCCAGCAGCCTCGGACTAGATGGGTACAATGAGCAGTTCTTC.

This clone was detected only a few times. The CDR3 spells CAIAPGGNTDTQYF. CDR3 sequence (DNA): TGTGCCATCGCACCCGGGGGGAACACAGATACGCAGTATTTT. V usage is TRBV10-3 and J usage is TRBJ2-3; 7 nucleotides align to TRBD2. Per the germline V gene, CDR1 is ENHRY and CDR2 is SYGVKD. The CDR3 covers 14 residues. V lost 8 bases to trimming and J lost 2 bases; unmatched junction nucleotides: 7.